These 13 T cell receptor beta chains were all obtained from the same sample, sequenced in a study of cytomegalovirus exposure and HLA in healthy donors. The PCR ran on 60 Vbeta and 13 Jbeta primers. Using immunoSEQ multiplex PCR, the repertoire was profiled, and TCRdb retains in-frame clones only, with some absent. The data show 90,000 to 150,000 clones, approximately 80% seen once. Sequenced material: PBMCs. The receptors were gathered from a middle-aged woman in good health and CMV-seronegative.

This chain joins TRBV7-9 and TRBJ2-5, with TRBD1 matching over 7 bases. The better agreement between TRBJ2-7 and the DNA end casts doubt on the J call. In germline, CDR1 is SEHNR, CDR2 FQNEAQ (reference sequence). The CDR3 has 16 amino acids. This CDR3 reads CASSFSARDSSYEQYF. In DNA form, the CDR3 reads TGTGCCAGCAGCTTTAGCGCCCGGGACAGTTCCTACGAGCAGTACTTC.

CDR3 nucleotide sequence: TGTGCCAGCAGCTTGTGGGGGGGCGGGCAGCCCCAGCATTTT. As protein: CASSLWGGGQPQHF. The gene calls are TRBV5-6 and TRBJ1-5; perhaps TRBD1 as D (6 bases). Trimming shortened V by 1 base and J by 7 bases, and 12 bases separated the two germline ends. There are 14 residues in the CDR3. Germline V gene lookup returns CDR1 SGHDT and CDR2 YYEEEE.

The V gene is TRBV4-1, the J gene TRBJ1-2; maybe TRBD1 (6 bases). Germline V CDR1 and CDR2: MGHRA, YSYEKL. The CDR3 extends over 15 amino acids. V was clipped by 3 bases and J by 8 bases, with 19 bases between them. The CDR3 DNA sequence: TGCGCCAGCAGCCAGGGGGAACAGGGTTTAAGGGGCTACACCTTC. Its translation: CASSQGEQGLRGYTF.

CDR3 in amino acids: CASSLTSGSLETQYF. CDR3 DNA sequence: TGCGCCAGCAGCTTGACTAGCGGGAGCCTGGAGACCCAGTACTTC. This rearrangement joins TRBV5-1 to TRBJ2-5; 11 bases fit TRBD2. CDR3 length: 15 residues. J was trimmed by 5 bases and V by 1 base; bases with no gene match: 4. Germline V gives CDR1 SGHRS, CDR2 YFSETQ.

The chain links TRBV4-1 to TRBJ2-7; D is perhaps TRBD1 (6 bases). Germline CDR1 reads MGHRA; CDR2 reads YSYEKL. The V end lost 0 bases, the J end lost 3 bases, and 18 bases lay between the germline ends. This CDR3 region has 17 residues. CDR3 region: CASSQEVLLGGDYEQYF. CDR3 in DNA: TGCGCCAGCAGCCAAGAAGTCTTACTAGGGGGTGACTACGAGCAGTACTTC.

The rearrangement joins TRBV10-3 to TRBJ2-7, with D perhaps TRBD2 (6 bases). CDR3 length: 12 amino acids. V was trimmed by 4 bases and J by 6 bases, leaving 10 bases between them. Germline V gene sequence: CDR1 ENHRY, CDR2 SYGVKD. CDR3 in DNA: TGTGCCATCAGTGGACTAGGGAGCGAGCAGTACTTC. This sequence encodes CAISGLGSEQYF.

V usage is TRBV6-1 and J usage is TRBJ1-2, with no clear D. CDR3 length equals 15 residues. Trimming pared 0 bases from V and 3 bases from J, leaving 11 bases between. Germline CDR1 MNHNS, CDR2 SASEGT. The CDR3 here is CASSEAIWAHYGYTF. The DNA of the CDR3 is TGTGCCAGCAGTGAAGCCATTTGGGCTCACTATGGCTACACCTTC.

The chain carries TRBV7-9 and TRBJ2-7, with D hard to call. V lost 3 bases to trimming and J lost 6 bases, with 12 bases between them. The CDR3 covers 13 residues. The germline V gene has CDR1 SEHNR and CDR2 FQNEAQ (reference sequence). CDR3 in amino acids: CASSFLEDVEQYF. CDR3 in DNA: TGTGCCAGCAGCTTTCTTGAGGATGTCGAGCAGTACTTC.

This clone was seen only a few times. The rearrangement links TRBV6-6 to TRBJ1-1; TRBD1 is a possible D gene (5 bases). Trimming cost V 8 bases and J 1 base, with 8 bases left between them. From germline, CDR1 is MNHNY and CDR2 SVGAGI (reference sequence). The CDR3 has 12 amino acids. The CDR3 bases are TGTGCCAGCCGAACAGGGAACACTGAAGCTTTCTTT. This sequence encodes CASRTGNTEAFF.

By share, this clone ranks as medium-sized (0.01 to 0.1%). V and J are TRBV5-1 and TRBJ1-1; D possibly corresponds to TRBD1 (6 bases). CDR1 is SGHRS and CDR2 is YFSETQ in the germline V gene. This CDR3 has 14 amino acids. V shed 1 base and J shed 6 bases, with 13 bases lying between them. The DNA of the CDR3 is TGCGCCAGCAGCTTGTGGGGGGGCGAGGCTGAAGCTTTCTTT. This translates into CASSLWGGEAEAFF.

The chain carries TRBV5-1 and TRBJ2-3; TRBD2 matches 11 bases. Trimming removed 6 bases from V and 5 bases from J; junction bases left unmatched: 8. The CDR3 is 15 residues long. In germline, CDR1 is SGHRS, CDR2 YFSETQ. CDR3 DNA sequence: TGCGCCAGCACCTTTAGCGGGGGGGCCGGAGATACGCAGTATTTT. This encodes CASTFSGGAGDTQYF.

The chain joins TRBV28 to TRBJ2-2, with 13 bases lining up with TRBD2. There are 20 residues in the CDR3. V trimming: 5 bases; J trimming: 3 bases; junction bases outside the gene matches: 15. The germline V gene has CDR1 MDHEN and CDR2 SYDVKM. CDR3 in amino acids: CASSNRTSGRTRGYTGELFF. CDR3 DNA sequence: TGTGCCAGCAGTAATCGGACTAGCGGGAGAACAAGGGGATACACCGGGGAGCTGTTTTTT.

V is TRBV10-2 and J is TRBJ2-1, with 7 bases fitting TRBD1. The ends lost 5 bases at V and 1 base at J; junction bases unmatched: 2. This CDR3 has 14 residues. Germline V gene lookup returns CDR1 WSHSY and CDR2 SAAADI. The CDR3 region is CASSMGQSYNEQFF. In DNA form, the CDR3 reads TGCGCCAGCAGTATGGGACAGTCCTACAATGAGCAGTTCTTC.